This entry lists 15 T cell receptor beta chains sequenced from one sample in a study of blood T cell repertoires in COVID-19. The protocol was immunoSEQ multiplex PCR, while the TCRdb copy is restricted to in-frame clones and leaves out a portion. Of 100,000 or so clones in the sample, around 90% were seen once. Input material: peripheral blood. These receptors were collected from a human donor with active COVID-19. The donor label of this sample is uncertain.

The V and J genes are TRBV9 and TRBJ2-5; possibly TRBD2 for D (6 bases). Germline V lookup: CDR1 SGDLS, CDR2 YYNGEE. CDR3 length: 14 residues. V was trimmed by 3 bases and J by 2 bases, leaving 11 bases between them. CDR3 in amino acids: CASSEWGTQETQYF. The CDR3 DNA follows: TGTGCCAGCAGCGAGTGGGGGACTCAAGAGACCCAGTACTTC.

The V call is TRBV4-1, the J call TRBJ2-7; a weak D match, TRBD1 (6 bases). Trimming pared 3 bases from V and 0 bases from J, leaving 12 bases between. This CDR3 is built from 15 residues. Per germline, CDR1 MGHRA and CDR2 YSYEKL. The CDR3 spells CASSQTGSSSYEQYF. CDR3 coding DNA: TGCGCCAGCAGCCAGACAGGCTCCAGCTCCTACGAGCAGTACTTC.

V is TRBV4-1 and J is TRBJ2-5, with 9 bases matching TRBD2. This CDR3 has 16 amino acids. Germline trimming cut 4 bases from V and 4 bases from J; bases unmatched to any gene: 10. Germline CDR1 and CDR2: MGHRA and YSYEKL. CDR3 protein: CASSPQSSGGLETQYF. The CDR3, as DNA: TGCGCCAGCAGCCCTCAATCCAGCGGGGGGTTAGAGACCCAGTACTTC.

The rearrangement uses TRBV11-3 and TRBJ2-2; 8 bases agree with TRBD2. The CDR3 is made up of 15 amino acids. Germline CDR1 is SGHNT and CDR2 is YENEEA. After removal of 2 bases from V and 5 bases from J, the junction contained 4 bases not matched to a gene. The CDR3 coding sequence is TGTGCCAGCAGCTTACGGGGGGGCTCGACCGGGGAGCTGTTTTTT. Translation gives CASSLRGGSTGELFF.

The chain is built from TRBV4-1 and TRBJ2-3, with 14 bases matching TRBD2. CDR3 length equals 16 residues. V lost 3 bases, J lost 6 bases, and 5 bases stayed unmatched. Germline V gene lookup returns CDR1 MGHRA and CDR2 YSYEKL. The CDR3 protein is CASSQTSGGAWDTQYF. The DNA of the CDR3 is TGCGCCAGCAGCCAGACTAGCGGGGGGGCATGGGATACGCAGTATTTT.

The genes are TRBV9 and TRBJ1-2, with D uncertain. The germline V gene has CDR1 SGDLS and CDR2 YYNGEE. The CDR3 has 13 amino acids. Trimming stripped 0 bases from V and 8 bases from J, with 11 bases between. DNA of the CDR3: TGTGCCAGCAGCGTAGTAGCCGGCGGGGGCTACACCTTC. It is translated as CASSVVAGGGYTF.

The chain uses TRBV19 and TRBJ2-1; the match to TRBD2 covers 7 bases. J lost 3 bases, V lost 8 bases, and 10 bases had no gene match. This CDR3 is built from 15 residues. Germline loops: CDR1 LNHDA, CDR2 SQIVND (reference sequence). In nucleotides, the CDR3 is TGTGCCAGTCACTTCGAAGCGGGGAACTACAATGAGCAGTTCTTC. This sequence encodes CASHFEAGNYNEQFF.

The DNA for the CDR3 is TGTGCCAGCAGTTTGGCAGGGGCTAGCGGGGGCCTCCAAGAGACCCAGTACTTC. Residues: CASSLAGASGGLQETQYF. The chain is built from TRBV28 and TRBJ2-5, with 10 bases fitting TRBD2. V gave up 3 bases and J gave up 1 base; unmatched junction bases: 11. Looked up from germline, CDR1 is MDHEN and CDR2 is SYDVKM. This CDR3 has 18 residues.

The chain couples TRBV7-8 to TRBJ2-7; D unresolved. This CDR3 comprises 12 residues. Deletions cut 5 bases from V and 4 bases from J, with 9 bases between. CDR1 is SGHVS and CDR2 is FQNEAQ in the germline V gene. CDR3 nucleotide sequence: TGTGCCAGCAGCCTTCCCAATTACGAGCAGTACTTC. Protein sequence: CASSLPNYEQYF.

CDR3: CATSDLQGGGNGYTF. The CDR3 DNA follows: TGTGCCACCAGTGATTTGCAAGGGGGAGGGAATGGCTACACCTTC. This sequence joins TRBV24-1 and TRBJ1-2; tentatively, D is TRBD1 (6 bases). Germline assignment: CDR1 KGHDR and CDR2 SFDVKD. The CDR3 runs 15 residues. The V end was cut by 0 bases, the J end by 6 bases, with 13 bases between.

CDR3: CASSSRRGTEAFF. CDR3 sequence (DNA): TGTGCCAGCAGCTCTCGAAGGGGCACTGAAGCTTTCTTT. V usage is TRBV2 and J usage is TRBJ1-1; D may be TRBD1 (5 bases). The germline V gene encodes CDR1 SNHLY and CDR2 FYNNEI. CDR3 length: 13 residues. V lost 6 bases and J 4 bases, leaving 12 bases between the germline ends.

In this sample, this clone turned up once. The chain uses TRBV12-3 or TRBV12-4 and TRBJ1-2; D is perhaps TRBD1 (5 bases). This CDR3 has 12 amino acids. V lost 4 bases, J lost 4 bases, and 7 bases lay in between. This CDR3 reads CASSWGGYGYTF. As DNA, the CDR3 is TGTGCCAGCAGTTGGGGGGGCTATGGCTACACCTTC.

The chain carries TRBV6-5 and TRBJ2-6; D not certain. The CDR3 has 14 residues. Germline CDR1 MNHEY, CDR2 SVGAGI. The V and J ends lost 5 bases and 3 bases respectively, with 8 bases between them. The CDR3 region is CASSRSFGANVLTF. The CDR3, as DNA: TGTGCCAGCAGTCGTTCCTTTGGGGCCAACGTCCTGACTTTC.

This chain uses TRBV28 with TRBJ1-1; maybe TRBD1 (5 bases). Trimming cost V 7 bases and J 1 base, with 25 bases left between them. The germline V gene encodes CDR1 MDHEN and CDR2 SYDVKM. This CDR3 has 18 residues. The DNA for the CDR3 is TGTGCCAGCACTCTTCGCCCTCATTCCGGCAGGGCGAACACTGAAGCTTTCTTT. Translated, it gives CASTLRPHSGRANTEAFF.

The chain carries TRBV19 and TRBJ2-7; TRBD1 aligns across 9 bases. This CDR3 spans 18 amino acids. With 7 bases clipped from V and 5 bases from J, the junction kept 21 bases outside the gene matches. Germline-derived CDR1 and CDR2 are LNHDA and SQIVND (reference sequence). Here the CDR3 reads CASMLGRLRDREIDEQYF. CDR3 sequence (DNA): TGTGCCAGTATGTTGGGACGACTCCGGGACAGGGAAATAGACGAGCAGTACTTC.